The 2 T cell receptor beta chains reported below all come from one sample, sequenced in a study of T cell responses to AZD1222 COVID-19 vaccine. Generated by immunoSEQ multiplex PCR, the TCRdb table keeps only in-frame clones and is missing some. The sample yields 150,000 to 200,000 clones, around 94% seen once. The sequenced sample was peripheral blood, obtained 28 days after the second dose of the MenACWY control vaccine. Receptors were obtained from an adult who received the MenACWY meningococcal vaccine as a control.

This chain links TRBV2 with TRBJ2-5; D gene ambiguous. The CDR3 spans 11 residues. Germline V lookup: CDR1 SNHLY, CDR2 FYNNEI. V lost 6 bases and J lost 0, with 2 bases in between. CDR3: CASRYQETQYF. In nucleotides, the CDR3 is TGTGCCAGCAGGTACCAAGAGACCCAGTACTTC.

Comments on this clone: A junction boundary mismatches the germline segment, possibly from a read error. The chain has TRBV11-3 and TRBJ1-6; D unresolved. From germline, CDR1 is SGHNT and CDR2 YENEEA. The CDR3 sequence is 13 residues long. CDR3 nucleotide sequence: TGTGCCAGCAGCATAGACTCGCATTCACCCCTCCACTTT. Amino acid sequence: CASSIDSHSPLHF.